The entry that follows covers one T cell receptor (beta chain) sequence. The data were obtained in a study of control samples from healthy donors and cancer patients. Method: immunoSEQ multiplex PCR; TCRdb's copy keeps in-frame clones and lacks some. The profile shows some 120,000 clones, 85% to 95% of them singletons. This TCR was recovered from a young man in good health. The sample was blood.

The CDR3 spells CASRGETYEQYF. The CDR3 DNA reads TGTGCCAGCCGCGGGGAAACCTACGAGCAGTACTTC. The V gene is TRBV11-2, the J gene TRBJ2-7, with a tentative D call TRBD2 (6 bases). The CDR3 has 12 amino acids. V was cut by 8 bases and J by 2 bases, with 10 bases left in between. CDR1 and CDR2 (germline): SGHAT, FQNNGV.